These 25 T cell receptor beta chains originate from one sample sequenced in a study of shared T cell receptors in the human thymus. Clones were read by immunoSEQ multiplex PCR, and TCRdb kept only the in-frame ones, dropping some. Of about 380,000 clones in the sample, 95% were seen once. Material: thymocytes. The receptors stem from a human donor.

The gene calls are TRBV2 and TRBJ1-2; D unclear. The CDR3 spans 12 residues. V was pared by 8 bases and J by 7 bases, with 14 bases between. Germline V gene data show CDR1 as SNHLY and CDR2 as FYNNEI. The CDR3 DNA follows: TGTGCCAGCGTGACGGAGGTTTTTGGCTACACCTTC. Translation gives CASVTEVFGYTF.

The rearrangement links TRBV27 to TRBJ2-6, with TRBD1 matching over 7 bases. The J segment lost 2 bases and the V segment lost 0 bases, leaving 7 bases of the junction unmatched. This CDR3 region has 18 residues. Germline V gene data show CDR1 as MNHEY and CDR2 as SMNVEV (reference sequence). The DNA for the CDR3 is TGTGCCAGCAGTTTATCGACAGGGACATACACTGGGGCCAACGTCCTGACTTTC. As protein: CASSLSTGTYTGANVLTF.

The rearrangement joins TRBV4-2 to TRBJ2-1, with TRBD2 matching 7 bases. J was trimmed by 8 bases and V by 4 bases; bases with no gene match: 8. CDR3 length: 14 residues. The germline CDR1 and CDR2 sequences are LGHNA and YNFKEQ. The CDR3 sequence is CASSLLAATDEQFF. DNA for the CDR3: TGTGCCAGCAGCCTCCTAGCGGCCACGGATGAGCAGTTCTTC.

V usage is TRBV25-1 and J usage is TRBJ2-1; TRBD2 agrees at 8 bases. Losses at the gene ends were 1 base for V and 6 bases for J; bases not matched to a gene: 14. The CDR3 totals 18 residues. Germline V gene lookup returns CDR1 MGHDK and CDR2 SYGVNS. CDR3 loop: CASSESKEKGTSSNEQFF. CDR3 nucleotide sequence: TGTGCCAGCAGTGAATCGAAAGAGAAAGGGACTAGTAGCAATGAGCAGTTCTTC. Complete variable domain (other parts from reference TRBV25-1 and TRBJ2-1): EADIYQTPRYLVIGTGKKITLECSQTMGHDKMYWYQQDPGMELHLIHYSYGVNSTEKGDLSSESTVSRIRTEHFPLTLESARPSHTSQYLCASSESKEKGTSSNEQFFGPGTRLTVL.

The sample holds a few counts of this clone. This chain connects TRBV10-1 to TRBJ2-7, with 9 bases that match TRBD2. Germline CDR1 WNHNN, CDR2 SYGVQD (reference sequence). With V trimmed by 3 bases and J by 3 bases, 6 bases remained unmatched. The CDR3 covers 15 residues. CDR3 nucleotide sequence: TGCGCCAGCAGTGAAGCGGGAGGCCGAGGCTACGAGCAGTACTTC. Protein product: CASSEAGGRGYEQYF.

The chain carries TRBV27 and TRBJ2-7; D possibly corresponds to TRBD1 (5 bases). This CDR3 has 14 amino acids. The germline V and J ends were trimmed by 5 bases and 5 bases, with 16 bases remaining between them. From germline, CDR1 is MNHEY and CDR2 SMNVEV (reference sequence). CDR3: CASSAIGAWNEQYF. DNA of the CDR3: TGTGCCAGCAGTGCGATAGGGGCGTGGAACGAGCAGTACTTC.

This clone was picked up a small number of times. This rearrangement joins TRBV11-2 to TRBJ2-7; weak D call: TRBD1 (5 bases). V was trimmed by 3 bases and J by 3 bases, leaving 18 bases between them. The length of the CDR3 is 16 residues. Germline V lookup: CDR1 SGHAT, CDR2 FQNNGV. The CDR3 bases are TGTGCCAGCAGCTTGCGCCGATGGGCGACAGACTACGAGCAGTACTTC. It specifies CASSLRRWATDYEQYF.

This chain uses TRBV28 with TRBJ2-2; D call uncertain. The CDR3 has 14 residues. The V gene's germline CDR1 is MDHEN and CDR2 SYDVKM. V was clipped by 2 bases and J by 5 bases, with 9 bases between them. This CDR3 reads CASSLRLATGELFF. The DNA of the CDR3 is TGTGCCAGCAGTTTAAGACTTGCTACCGGGGAGCTGTTTTTT.

The CDR3 loop is CASSPPALGRYIPYEQYF. In DNA form, the CDR3 reads TGTGCCAGCTCACCCCCCGCCTTGGGGCGCTACATTCCCTACGAGCAGTACTTC. The J gene is TRBJ2-7, the V gene TRBV18, with a tentative D call TRBD1 (5 bases). The germline V gene encodes CDR1 KGHSH and CDR2 LQKENI. Deletions cut 3 bases from V and 2 bases from J, with 23 bases between. The CDR3 consists of 18 residues. Looking up the rest from reference TRBV18 and TRBJ2-7 gives the full variable domain: NAGVMQNPRHLVRRRGQEARLRCSPMKGHSHVYWYRQLPEEGLKFMVYLQKENIIDESGMPKERFSAEFPKEGPSILRIQQVVRGDSAAYFCASSPPALGRYIPYEQYFGPGTRLTVT.

The J gene is TRBJ2-7, the V gene TRBV11-3; D is possibly TRBD2 (7 bases). The CDR3 is made up of 14 amino acids. Trimming took off 6 bases at V and 5 bases at J, with 17 bases between the two ends. Germline lookup yields CDR1 SGHNT and CDR2 YENEEA. The CDR3: CASSSGGGWNEQYF. DNA for the CDR3: TGTGCCAGCAGTTCGGGGGGCGGGTGGAACGAGCAGTACTTC.

The chain is built from TRBV28 and TRBJ2-5; 11 nucleotides match TRBD1. The CDR3 is 16 residues long. Germline-derived CDR1 and CDR2 are MDHEN and SYDVKM. V lost 5 bases to trimming and J lost 3 bases; unmatched junction nucleotides: 8. CDR3 coding DNA: TGTGCCAGCAGTACCTCCGGGACAGGGGGGAAAGAGACCCAGTACTTC. Translating it yields CASSTSGTGGKETQYF.

V usage is TRBV28 and J usage is TRBJ2-7; D gene unclear. CDR1 and CDR2 (germline): MDHEN, SYDVKM. This CDR3 spans 16 amino acids. V lost 5 bases, J lost 8 bases, and 25 bases lay in between. CDR3 residues: CASSPEPTDQLRKQYF. The CDR3 DNA follows: TGTGCCAGCAGTCCCGAACCGACGGACCAGTTACGAAAGCAGTACTTC.

V and J are TRBV7-8 and TRBJ2-7; 7 bases map to TRBD1. The V gene's germline CDR1 is SGHVS and CDR2 FQNEAQ. The V and J ends lost 6 bases and 3 bases, in that order; junction bases with no gene match: 5. The length of the CDR3 is 13 residues. As DNA, the CDR3 is TGTGCCAGCAGACCGGGACAGAACTACGAGCAGTACTTC. Its translation: CASRPGQNYEQYF.

CDR3 residues: CASSSGQPGTEAFF. The DNA for the CDR3 is TGTGCCAGCAGTTCAGGACAGCCGGGAACTGAAGCTTTCTTT. This rearrangement joins TRBV28 to TRBJ1-1; possibly TRBD1 for D (6 bases). Trimming removed 4 bases at V and 5 bases at J, with 14 bases between. The length of the CDR3 is 14 residues. The germline gives CDR1 MDHEN, CDR2 SYDVKM. Together with reference TRBV28 and TRBJ1-1, the CDR3 gives the full variable domain: DVKVTQSSRYLVKRTGEKVFLECVQDMDHENMFWYRQDPGLGLRLIYFSYDVKMKEKGDIPEGYSVSREKKERFSLILESASTNQTSMYLCASSSGQPGTEAFFGQGTRLTVV.

The rearrangement joins TRBV10-2 to TRBJ2-2; possibly TRBD1 for D (6 bases). Germline V CDR1 and CDR2: WSHSY, SAAADI. The CDR3 length is 20 residues. The V gene lost 3 bases and the J gene lost 3 bases, with 26 bases spanning the gap. The CDR3 DNA is TGCGCCAGCAGTGAACCCCAGGTGGGGGCAATGACGAAGTACACCGGGGAGCTGTTTTTT. It is translated as CASSEPQVGAMTKYTGELFF.

This chain uses TRBV28 with TRBJ1-2, with a weak D call TRBD1 (6 bases). Germline assignment: CDR1 MDHEN and CDR2 SYDVKM. V shed 5 bases and J shed 3 bases, with 19 bases lying between them. This CDR3 is 16 amino acids long. CDR3 nucleotide sequence: TGTGCCAGCAGTCCTCCCCCCGGGGGCAAAGACTATGGCTACACCTTC. This codes for CASSPPPGGKDYGYTF.

V and J are TRBV4-3 and TRBJ2-3; D ambiguous. The CDR3 is 15 residues long. CDR1 LGHNA and CDR2 YSLEER come from the germline V gene. V lost 0 bases, J lost 2 bases, and 9 bases lay in between. For the CDR3, the DNA is TGCGCCAGCAGCCAAGATCTGGCAGCCACAGATACGCAGTATTTT. This encodes CASSQDLAATDTQYF.

On this clone: The sample has other DNA sequences that encode this CDR3 too. The chain employs TRBV29-1 and TRBJ2-1; D may be TRBD1 (5 bases). CDR1 is SQVTM, CDR2 ANQGSEA, per germline. V dropped 2 bases and J dropped 7 bases, with 12 bases sitting between them. The CDR3 runs to 13 residues. The CDR3 is CSVEMAQGNEQFF. CDR3 coding DNA: TGCAGCGTTGAAATGGCCCAGGGTAATGAGCAGTTCTTC.

V usage is TRBV19 and J usage is TRBJ2-7, with 11 bases lining up with TRBD2. Trimming took 6 bases from V and 5 from J; bases not matched to a gene: 6. CDR3 size: 14 residues. Germline V gene data show CDR1 as LNHDA and CDR2 as SQIVND (reference sequence). The CDR3 sequence is CASSDSGRAHEQYF. CDR3 DNA: TGTGCCAGTAGCGATAGCGGGAGGGCCCACGAGCAGTACTTC.

This clone was observed a single time. The J gene is TRBJ1-1, the V gene TRBV9, with D perhaps matching TRBD1 (5 bases). Trimming cost V 5 bases and J 3 bases, with 14 bases left between them. Germline CDR1 is SGDLS and CDR2 is YYNGEE. There are 14 residues in the CDR3. CDR3 sequence (DNA): TGTGCCAGCAGGAAACTCGACAGTGACACTGAAGCTTTCTTT. It is translated as CASRKLDSDTEAFF.

The V and J genes are TRBV28 and TRBJ2-7; TRBD1 matches at 7 bases. The CDR3 has 15 residues. With 2 bases clipped from V and 5 bases from J, the junction kept 9 bases outside the gene matches. Per the germline V gene, CDR1 is MDHEN and CDR2 is SYDVKM. In DNA, the CDR3 is TGTGCCAGCAGTTTAAGCGACAGGGTTCACCACGAGCAGTACTTC. Translated, it gives CASSLSDRVHHEQYF.

V usage is TRBV5-1 and J usage is TRBJ1-2; 7 bases line up with TRBD1. V lost 9 bases and J lost 0; bases outside the gene matches: 11. CDR1 is SGHRS and CDR2 is YFSETQ in the germline V gene. The CDR3 extends over 15 amino acids. For the CDR3, the DNA is TGCGCCATCCAGGGGGAGTATCTCGCTAACTATGGCTACACCTTC. This encodes CAIQGEYLANYGYTF. Combining the CDR3 with reference TRBV5-1 and TRBJ1-2 gives the whole variable domain KAGVTQTPRYLIKTRGQQVTLSCSPISGHRSVSWYQQTPGQGLQFLFEYFSETQRNKGNFPGRFSGRQFSNSRSEMNVSTLELGDSALYLCAIQGEYLANYGYTFGSGTRLTVV.

The V call is TRBV6-6, the J call TRBJ1-2, with unresolved D. V was clipped by 2 bases and J by 7 bases, with 17 bases between them. The CDR3 runs to 15 residues. Germline assignment: CDR1 MNHNY and CDR2 SVGAGI (reference sequence). CDR3 region: CASSYRGSPGSGYTF. CDR3 nucleotide sequence: TGTGCCAGCAGTTACCGCGGAAGCCCCGGGAGTGGCTACACCTTC.

The chain couples TRBV2 to TRBJ2-1; the D gene is possibly TRBD2 (7 bases). Trimming removed 8 bases from V and 14 bases from J, with 19 bases in between. Germline V gives CDR1 SNHLY, CDR2 FYNNEI. The CDR3 length is 12 residues. CDR3 bases: TGTGCCAGCGGTGGGGGGCGGGAGTATGAGTTCTTC. Translation gives CASGGGREYEFF.

The V call is TRBV28, the J call TRBJ2-2; D is unclear. V was shortened by 2 bases and J by 8 bases, with 12 bases between the two germline ends. Germline CDR1 reads MDHEN; CDR2 reads SYDVKM. The CDR3 extends over 14 amino acids. CDR3 loop: CASSLRWRWGELFF. The CDR3 DNA follows: TGTGCCAGCAGTTTAAGGTGGCGGTGGGGGGAGCTGTTTTTT.